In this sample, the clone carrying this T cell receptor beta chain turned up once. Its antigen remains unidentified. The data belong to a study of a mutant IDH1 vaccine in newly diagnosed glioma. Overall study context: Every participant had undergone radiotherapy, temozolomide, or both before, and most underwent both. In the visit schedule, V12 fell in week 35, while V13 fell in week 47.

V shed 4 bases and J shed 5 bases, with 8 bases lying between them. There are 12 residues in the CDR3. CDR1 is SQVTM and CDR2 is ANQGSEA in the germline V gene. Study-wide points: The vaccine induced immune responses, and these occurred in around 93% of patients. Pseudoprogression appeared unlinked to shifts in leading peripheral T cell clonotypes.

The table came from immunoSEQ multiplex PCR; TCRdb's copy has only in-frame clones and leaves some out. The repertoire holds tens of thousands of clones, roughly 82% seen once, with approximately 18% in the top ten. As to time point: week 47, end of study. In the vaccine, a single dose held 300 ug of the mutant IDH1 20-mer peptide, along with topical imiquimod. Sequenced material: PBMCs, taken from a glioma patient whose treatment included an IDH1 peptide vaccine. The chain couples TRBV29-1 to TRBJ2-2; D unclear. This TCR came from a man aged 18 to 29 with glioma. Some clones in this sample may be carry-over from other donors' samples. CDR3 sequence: CSVVLGTGELFF. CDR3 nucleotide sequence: TGCAGCGTTGTGTTAGGGACCGGGGAGCTGTTTTTT.